This is a list of T cell receptor beta chains from one sample in a study of T cell repertoires in cytomegalovirus infection. MiXCR was run by TCRdb on the reads, yielding one entry per CDR3 protein. The sample has roughly 990,000 distinct CDR3 sequences, 25% to 40% seen once. Their cognate antigens are unknown. Sequenced here: cultured CD8+ T cells from PBMCs, sampled from culture after CMV antigen stimulation. These receptors came from a human donor in good health (CMV status not recorded). Some clones in this sample may be carry-over from other donors' samples. CDR3s include the opening cysteine and the closing phenylalanine or tryptophan. Each record gives: J gene, clone size, D gene, V gene, CDR3 protein, CDR3 DNA. The D gene is left open where the match is weak. Some rows have no size entry. The others give once, few or many, or a class for an expanded clone.

j_call: TRBJ1-2; clone_size: -; d_call: TRBD1; v_call: TRBV10-3; cdr3_aa: CAISVLLDREEVGYGYTF; cdr3_nt: TGTGCCATCAGTGTGTTACTCGACAGGGAAGAAGTTGGCTATGGCTACACCTTC
j_call: TRBJ2-3; clone_size: few; d_call: -; v_call: TRBV7-4; cdr3_aa: CASRYGTWTWKRPSTDTQYF; cdr3_nt: TGTGCCAGCAGGTATGGGACATGGACATGGAAAAGGCCTAGCACAGATACGCAGTATTTT
j_call: TRBJ2-7; clone_size: few; d_call: -; v_call: TRBV19; cdr3_aa: CASSRSQGSQGEQYF; cdr3_nt: TGTGCCAGTAGTAGGTCCCAGGGGTCGCAAGGGGAGCAGTACTTC
j_call: TRBJ2-1; clone_size: -; d_call: -; v_call: TRBV12-3/TRBV12-4; cdr3_aa: CASSLVLYEQFF; cdr3_nt: TGTGCCAGCAGTTTAGTACTCTATGAGCAGTTCTTC
j_call: TRBJ1-6; clone_size: -; d_call: -; v_call: TRBV7-8; cdr3_aa: CASSSKPRGSPLHF; cdr3_nt: TGTGCCAGCAGCTCGAAGCCCAGGGGTTCACCCCTCCACTTT
j_call: TRBJ2-2; clone_size: -; d_call: -; v_call: TRBV28; cdr3_aa: CASSPPPFTGELFF; cdr3_nt: TGTGCCAGCAGCCCCCCCCCTTTTACCGGGGAGCTGTTTTTT
j_call: TRBJ2-1; clone_size: -; d_call: -; v_call: TRBV2; cdr3_aa: CASLHGWGEWYNEQFF; cdr3_nt: TGTGCCAGCCTCCACGGGTGGGGTGAGTGGTACAATGAGCAGTTCTTC
j_call: TRBJ2-1; clone_size: -; d_call: TRBD2; v_call: TRBV27; cdr3_aa: CASTTGTSAYNEQFF; cdr3_nt: TGTGCCAGCACCACGGGGACTAGCGCCTACAATGAGCAGTTCTTC
j_call: TRBJ2-5; clone_size: -; d_call: -; v_call: TRBV15; cdr3_aa: CATSRDRGIQETQYF; cdr3_nt: TGTGCCACCAGCAGAGATCGGGGGATCCAAGAGACCCAGTACTTC
j_call: TRBJ2-2; clone_size: few; d_call: -; v_call: TRBV11-2; cdr3_aa: CASSSRGLTGELFF; cdr3_nt: TGTGCCAGCAGCTCTCGGGGGCTCACCGGGGAGCTGTTTTTT
j_call: TRBJ1-5; clone_size: many; d_call: -; v_call: TRBV25-1; cdr3_aa: CASSEDSYSNQPQHF; cdr3_nt: TGTGCCAGCAGTGAGGACAGTTATAGCAATCAGCCCCAGCATTTT
j_call: TRBJ2-3; clone_size: -; d_call: TRBD1; v_call: TRBV2; cdr3_aa: CASSGGQAEKTDTQYF; cdr3_nt: TGTGCCAGCAGCGGGGGACAGGCCGAGAAAACAGATACGCAGTATTTT
j_call: TRBJ2-1; clone_size: -; d_call: -; v_call: TRBV10-3; cdr3_aa: CAISGPVGRGNEQFF; cdr3_nt: TGTGCCATCAGTGGTCCCGTCGGCAGGGGTAATGAGCAGTTCTTC
j_call: TRBJ1-1; clone_size: -; d_call: -; v_call: TRBV11-1; cdr3_aa: CASSLGDWTEAFF; cdr3_nt: TGTGCCAGCAGCTTAGGAGATTGGACTGAAGCTTTCTTT
j_call: TRBJ2-3; clone_size: -; d_call: -; v_call: TRBV12-3/TRBV12-4; cdr3_aa: CASSLAPLADTQYF; cdr3_nt: TGTGCCAGCAGTTTAGCCCCTCTAGCAGATACGCAGTATTTT
j_call: TRBJ2-7; clone_size: few; d_call: TRBD2; v_call: TRBV4-1; cdr3_aa: CASSSGLAELEQYF; cdr3_nt: TGTGCCAGCAGCTCGGGACTAGCTGAGCTCGAGCAGTACTTC
j_call: TRBJ1-1; clone_size: -; d_call: -; v_call: TRBV4-2; cdr3_aa: CASSKQGAEAFF; cdr3_nt: TGTGCCAGCTCTAAACAGGGCGCTGAAGCTTTCTTT
j_call: TRBJ2-7; clone_size: few; d_call: TRBD2; v_call: TRBV15; cdr3_aa: CATSLAGEWEQYF; cdr3_nt: TGTGCCACCAGCTTAGCGGGGGAGTGGGAGCAGTACTTC
j_call: TRBJ1-2; clone_size: few; d_call: -; v_call: TRBV6-1; cdr3_aa: CASSESYGYTF; cdr3_nt: TGTGCCAGCAGTGAGTCCTATGGCTACACCTTC
j_call: TRBJ2-5; clone_size: many; d_call: TRBD1; v_call: TRBV7-6; cdr3_aa: CASSLTMDRPLETQYF; cdr3_nt: TGTGCCAGCAGCTTAACTATGGACAGGCCTCTAGAGACCCAGTACTTC
j_call: TRBJ2-1; clone_size: few; d_call: TRBD1; v_call: TRBV27; cdr3_aa: CASTGRQGWYNEQFF; cdr3_nt: TGTGCCAGCACGGGTAGACAGGGCTGGTACAATGAGCAGTTCTTC
j_call: TRBJ2-1; clone_size: many; d_call: -; v_call: TRBV7-9; cdr3_aa: CASSFSGLPPYNEQFF; cdr3_nt: TGTGCCAGCAGCTTTAGTGGCCTACCTCCCTACAATGAGCAGTTCTTC
j_call: TRBJ1-2; clone_size: -; d_call: -; v_call: TRBV12-3/TRBV12-4; cdr3_aa: CASKLGTQDGYTF; cdr3_nt: TGTGCCAGCAAACTCGGGACTCAGGATGGCTACACCTTC
j_call: TRBJ2-5; clone_size: -; d_call: TRBD2; v_call: TRBV19; cdr3_aa: CASSSRLKRGNQETQYF; cdr3_nt: TGTGCCAGTAGTTCCCGTTTGAAGCGGGGGAACCAAGAGACCCAGTACTTC
j_call: TRBJ2-2; clone_size: few; d_call: -; v_call: TRBV6-5; cdr3_aa: CASSYSAGSHAGELFF; cdr3_nt: TGTGCCAGCAGTTACTCAGCAGGGTCGCATGCCGGGGAGCTGTTTTTT
j_call: TRBJ1-1; clone_size: many; d_call: -; v_call: TRBV27; cdr3_aa: CASSLVGTTEAFF; cdr3_nt: TGTGCCAGCAGCTTAGTTGGGACCACTGAAGCTTTCTTT
j_call: TRBJ2-2; clone_size: few; d_call: -; v_call: TRBV6-5; cdr3_aa: CASSYKDGYTGELFF; cdr3_nt: TGTGCCAGCAGTTACAAGGACGGATACACCGGGGAGCTGTTTTTT
j_call: TRBJ2-2; clone_size: -; d_call: TRBD2; v_call: TRBV7-6; cdr3_aa: CASSTPGTTSNTGELFF; cdr3_nt: TGTGCCAGCAGTACTCCCGGGACTACCTCGAACACCGGGGAGCTGTTTTTT
j_call: TRBJ1-2; clone_size: few; d_call: -; v_call: TRBV27; cdr3_aa: CASSLRGQGDGYTF; cdr3_nt: TGTGCCAGCAGTTTACGGGGGCAGGGTGATGGCTACACCTTC
j_call: TRBJ1-5; clone_size: -; d_call: -; v_call: TRBV4-3; cdr3_aa: CASSQGRGLGNQPQHF; cdr3_nt: TGCGCCAGCAGCCAAGGGCGGGGGCTCGGCAATCAGCCCCAGCATTTT
j_call: TRBJ2-5; clone_size: many; d_call: TRBD2; v_call: TRBV7-6; cdr3_aa: CASSLEEAGGRETQYF; cdr3_nt: TGTGCCAGCAGCTTAGAAGAAGCGGGGGGGCGGGAGACCCAGTACTTC
j_call: TRBJ1-5; clone_size: -; d_call: -; v_call: TRBV7-9; cdr3_aa: CASSQLEGNQPQHF; cdr3_nt: TGTGCCAGCAGCCAACTGGAAGGCAATCAGCCCCAGCATTTT